This TCR beta chain is drawn from a study of OX40 agonist ivuxolimab in advanced cancers. The wider study: Every 2 weeks, patients received ivuxolimab intravenously, dosed at 0.01 to 10 mg/kg.

There are 15 residues in the CDR3. The germline gives CDR1 SEHNR, CDR2 FQNEAQ (reference sequence). Trimming removed 5 bases at V and 2 bases at J, with 16 bases between. Only one count was recorded for this clone. Clones were read by immunoSEQ multiplex PCR, and TCRdb kept only the in-frame ones, dropping some. The sample holds more than 9,000 clones, less than 65% seen once. The chain links TRBV7-9 to TRBJ2-7; perhaps TRBD2 as D (7 bases). This specimen consisted of CD4+ or CD8+ T cells sorted from blood, obtained in a trial of the OX40 agonist ivuxolimab. The sequence was obtained from an adult with an advanced solid tumor such as melanoma, head and neck, liver or kidney cancer. CDR3 amino acids: CASSAGAGSTYEQYF. CDR3 nucleotide sequence: TGTGCCAGCAGCGCGGGGGCAGGGTCCACCTACGAGCAGTACTTC.